Listed here is a single T cell receptor (beta chain). Authors' analysis steps: Amplification of reference gene primers provided the estimated nucleated cell counts. Only in-frame clones appear in the TCRdb table, and some are missing; sequencing was by immunoSEQ multiplex PCR. D and trimming come from the DNA, and the V and J calls and clone size come from that table. The sample includes 52,000 or so clones, approximately 80% seen only once; the top ten take roughly 5.9%. The source of the sample is a study of blood T cell repertoires in COVID-19. The TCR sequence derives from a human donor in a cohort sampled during active or convalescent COVID-19. The sequencing sample was made of peripheral blood.

The CDR3 is CASSSGTPSSGNTIYF. The CDR3 DNA reads as TGTGCCAGCAGCTCCGGGACACCGAGCTCTGGAAACACCATATATTTT. The gene calls are TRBV7-6 and TRBJ1-3, with TRBD1 as a possible D gene (6 bases). V dropped 4 bases and J dropped 0 bases, with 13 bases sitting between them. This CDR3 has 16 amino acids. Per germline, CDR1 SGHVS and CDR2 FNYEAQ.